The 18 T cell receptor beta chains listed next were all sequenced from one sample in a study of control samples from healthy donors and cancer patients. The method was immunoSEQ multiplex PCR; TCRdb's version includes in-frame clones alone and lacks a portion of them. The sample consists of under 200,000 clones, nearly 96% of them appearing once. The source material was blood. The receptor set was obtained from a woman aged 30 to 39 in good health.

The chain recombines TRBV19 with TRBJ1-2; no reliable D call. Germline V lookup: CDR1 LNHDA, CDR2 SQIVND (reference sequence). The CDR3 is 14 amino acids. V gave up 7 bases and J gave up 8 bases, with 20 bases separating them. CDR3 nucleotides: TGTGCCAGTAACCCGTTAAGACTCGTGTACGGCTACACCTTC. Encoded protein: CASNPLRLVYGYTF.

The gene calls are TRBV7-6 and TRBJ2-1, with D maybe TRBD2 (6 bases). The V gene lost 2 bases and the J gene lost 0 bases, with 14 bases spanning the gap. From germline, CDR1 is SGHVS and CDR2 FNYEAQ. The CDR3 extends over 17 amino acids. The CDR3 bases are TGTGCCAGCAGCTTAACGACGGGGGAGTCCTCCTACAATGAGCAGTTCTTC. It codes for CASSLTTGESSYNEQFF.

The CDR3: CASSEQLNTEAFF. DNA for the CDR3: TGTGCCAGCAGCGAACAACTGAACACTGAAGCTTTCTTT. The chain combines TRBV11-1 with TRBJ1-1; no clear D gene. The length of the CDR3 is 13 residues. V lost 5 bases to trimming and J lost 0 bases, with 7 bases between them. CDR1 is SGHAT, CDR2 FQDESV, per germline (reference sequence).

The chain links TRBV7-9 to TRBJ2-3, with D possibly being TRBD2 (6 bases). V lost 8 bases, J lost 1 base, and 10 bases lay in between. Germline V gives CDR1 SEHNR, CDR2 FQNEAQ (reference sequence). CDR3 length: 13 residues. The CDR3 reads CASETGGTDTQYF. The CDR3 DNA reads TGTGCCAGCGAGACGGGGGGCACAGATACGCAGTATTTT.

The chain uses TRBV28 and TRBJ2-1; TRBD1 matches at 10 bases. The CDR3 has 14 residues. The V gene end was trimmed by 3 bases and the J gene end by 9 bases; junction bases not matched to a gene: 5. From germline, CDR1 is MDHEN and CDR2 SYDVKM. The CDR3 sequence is CASSFDRGLSEQFF. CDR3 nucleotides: TGTGCCAGCAGTTTCGACAGGGGGCTGAGTGAGCAGTTCTTC.

CDR3 in DNA: TGCGCCAGCAGCTTGGGGATGGGGTGGGCAGATACGCAGTATTTT. Translated: CASSLGMGWADTQYF. The chain employs TRBV5-1 and TRBJ2-3, with no clear D. Germline V CDR1 and CDR2: SGHRS, YFSETQ. The CDR3 is 15 amino acids. The V end lost 0 bases, the J end lost 4 bases, and 12 bases lay between the germline ends.

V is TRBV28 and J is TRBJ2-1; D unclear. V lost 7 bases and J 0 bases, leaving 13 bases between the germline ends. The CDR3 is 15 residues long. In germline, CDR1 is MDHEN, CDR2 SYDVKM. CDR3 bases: TGTGCCAGCAATGTTTTCGGTCTCTCCTACAATGAGCAGTTCTTC. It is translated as CASNVFGLSYNEQFF.

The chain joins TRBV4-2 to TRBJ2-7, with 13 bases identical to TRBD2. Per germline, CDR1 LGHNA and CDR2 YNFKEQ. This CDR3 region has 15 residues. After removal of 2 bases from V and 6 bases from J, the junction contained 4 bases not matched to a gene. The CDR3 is CASSQTSGGASEQYF. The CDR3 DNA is TGTGCCAGCAGCCAAACTAGCGGGGGGGCCTCCGAGCAGTACTTC.

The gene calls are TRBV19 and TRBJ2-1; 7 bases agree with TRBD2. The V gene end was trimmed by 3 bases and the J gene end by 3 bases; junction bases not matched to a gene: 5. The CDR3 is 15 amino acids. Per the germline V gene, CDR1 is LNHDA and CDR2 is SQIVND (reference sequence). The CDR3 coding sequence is TGTGCCAGTAGTATCGGCGGGAGAATCTACAATGAGCAGTTCTTC. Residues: CASSIGGRIYNEQFF.

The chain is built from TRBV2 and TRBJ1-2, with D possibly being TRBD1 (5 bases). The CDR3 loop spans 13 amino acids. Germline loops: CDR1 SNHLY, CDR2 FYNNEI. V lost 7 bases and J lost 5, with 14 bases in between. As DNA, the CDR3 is TGTGCCAGCATTGGGGCAGGACTTTATGGCTACACCTTC. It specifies CASIGAGLYGYTF.

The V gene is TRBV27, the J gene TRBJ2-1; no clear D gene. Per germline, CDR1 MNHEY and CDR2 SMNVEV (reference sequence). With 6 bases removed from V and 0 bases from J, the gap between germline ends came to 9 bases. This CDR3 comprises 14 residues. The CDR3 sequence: CASSTKSSYNEQFF. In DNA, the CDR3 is TGTGCCAGCAGCACGAAGAGCTCCTACAATGAGCAGTTCTTC.

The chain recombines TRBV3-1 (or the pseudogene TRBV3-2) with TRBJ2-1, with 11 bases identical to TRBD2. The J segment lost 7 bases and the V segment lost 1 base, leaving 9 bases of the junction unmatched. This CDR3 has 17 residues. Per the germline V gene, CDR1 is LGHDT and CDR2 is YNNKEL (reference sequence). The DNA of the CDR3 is TGTGCCAGCAGCCAAGGACTTAGCGGGAGGGCCCGGAATGAGCAGTTCTTC. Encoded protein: CASSQGLSGRARNEQFF.

DNA of the CDR3: TGCGCCAGCAGCTTGGGGACAGGGGCGTCTGTTAACTATGGCTACACCTTC. It is translated as CASSLGTGASVNYGYTF. V and J are TRBV5-1 and TRBJ1-2; 9 bases match TRBD1. V dropped 0 bases and J dropped 1; count of bases not matched to a gene: 7. CDR3 length equals 17 residues. Germline V CDR1 and CDR2: SGHRS, YFSETQ.

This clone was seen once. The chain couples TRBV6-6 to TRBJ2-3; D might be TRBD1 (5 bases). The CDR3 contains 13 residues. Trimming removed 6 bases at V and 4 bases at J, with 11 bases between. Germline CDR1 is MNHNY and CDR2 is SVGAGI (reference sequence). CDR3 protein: CASSLGASDTQYF. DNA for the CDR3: TGTGCCAGCAGCCTAGGGGCCTCAGATACGCAGTATTTT.

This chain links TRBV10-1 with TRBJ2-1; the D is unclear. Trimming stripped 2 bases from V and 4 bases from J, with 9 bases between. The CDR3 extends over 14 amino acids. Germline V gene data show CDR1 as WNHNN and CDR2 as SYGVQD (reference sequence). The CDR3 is CASSEEQEYNEQFF. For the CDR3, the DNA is TGCGCCAGCAGTGAGGAGCAGGAGTACAATGAGCAGTTCTTC.

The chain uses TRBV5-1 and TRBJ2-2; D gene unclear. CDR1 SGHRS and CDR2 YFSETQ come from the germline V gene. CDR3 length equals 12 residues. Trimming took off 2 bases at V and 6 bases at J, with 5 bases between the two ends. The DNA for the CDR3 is TGCGCCAGCAGCTTTAATTCCGGGGAGCTGTTTTTT. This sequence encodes CASSFNSGELFF.

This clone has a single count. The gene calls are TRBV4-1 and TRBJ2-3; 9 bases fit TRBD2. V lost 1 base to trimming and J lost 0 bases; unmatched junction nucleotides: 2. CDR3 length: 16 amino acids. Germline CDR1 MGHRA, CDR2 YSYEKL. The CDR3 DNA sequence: TGCGCCAGCAGCCAAGCCCTAGCGGGAAGCACAGATACGCAGTATTTT. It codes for CASSQALAGSTDTQYF.

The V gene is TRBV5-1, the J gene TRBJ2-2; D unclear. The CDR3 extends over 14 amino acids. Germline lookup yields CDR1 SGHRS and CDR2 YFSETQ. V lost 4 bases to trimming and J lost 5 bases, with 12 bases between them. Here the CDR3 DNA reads TGCGCCAGCAGCAGGGCTGACCGGACCGGGGAGCTGTTTTTT. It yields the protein CASSRADRTGELFF.